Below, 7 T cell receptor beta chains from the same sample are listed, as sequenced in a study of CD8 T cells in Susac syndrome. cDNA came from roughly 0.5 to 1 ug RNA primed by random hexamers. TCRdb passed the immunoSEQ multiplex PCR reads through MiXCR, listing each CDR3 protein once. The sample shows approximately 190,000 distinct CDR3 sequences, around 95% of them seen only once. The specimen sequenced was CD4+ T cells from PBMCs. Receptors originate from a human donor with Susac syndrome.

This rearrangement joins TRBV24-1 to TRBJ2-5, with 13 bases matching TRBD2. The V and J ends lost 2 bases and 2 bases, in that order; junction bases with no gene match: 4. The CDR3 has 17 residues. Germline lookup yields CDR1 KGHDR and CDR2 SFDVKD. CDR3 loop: CATSDSGLAGAQETQYF. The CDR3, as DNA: TGTGCCACCAGTGATTCCGGACTAGCGGGGGCACAAGAGACCCAGTACTTC.

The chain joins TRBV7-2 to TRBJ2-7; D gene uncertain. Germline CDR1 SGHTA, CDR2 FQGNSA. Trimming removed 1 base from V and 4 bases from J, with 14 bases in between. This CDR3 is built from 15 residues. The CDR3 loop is CASSLGATQLYEQYF. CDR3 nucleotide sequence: TGTGCCAGCAGCTTAGGAGCCACTCAACTGTACGAGCAGTACTTC.

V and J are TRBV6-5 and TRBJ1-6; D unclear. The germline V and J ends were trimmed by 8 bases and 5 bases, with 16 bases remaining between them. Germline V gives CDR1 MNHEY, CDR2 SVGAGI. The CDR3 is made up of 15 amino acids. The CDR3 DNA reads TGTGCCAGCGGGAGTGGGCGGATCGATAATTCACCCCTCCACTTT. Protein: CASGSGRIDNSPLHF.

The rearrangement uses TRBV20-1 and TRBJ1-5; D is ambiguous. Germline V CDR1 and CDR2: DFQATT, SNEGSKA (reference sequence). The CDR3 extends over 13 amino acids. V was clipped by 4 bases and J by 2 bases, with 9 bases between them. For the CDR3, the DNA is TGCAGTGCTAACTTGCCGGGCAATCAGCCCCAGCATTTT. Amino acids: CSANLPGNQPQHF.

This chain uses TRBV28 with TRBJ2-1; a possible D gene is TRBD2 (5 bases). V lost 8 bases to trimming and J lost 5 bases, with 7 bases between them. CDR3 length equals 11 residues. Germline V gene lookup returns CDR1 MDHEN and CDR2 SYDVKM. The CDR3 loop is CASRLNNEQFF. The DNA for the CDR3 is TGTGCCAGCCGACTAAACAATGAGCAGTTCTTC. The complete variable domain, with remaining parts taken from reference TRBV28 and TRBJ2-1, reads DVKVTQSSRYLVKRTGEKVFLECVQDMDHENMFWYRQDPGLGLRLIYFSYDVKMKEKGDIPEGYSVSREKKERFSLILESASTNQTSMYLCASRLNNEQFFGPGTRLTVL.

The CDR3 region is CAWNKGWGNTEAFF. In nucleotides, the CDR3 is TGTGCCTGGAACAAGGGGTGGGGGAACACTGAAGCTTTCTTT. The chain links TRBV30 to TRBJ1-1, with D maybe TRBD1 (5 bases). Trimming removed 4 bases from V and 1 base from J, with 13 bases in between. This CDR3 spans 14 amino acids. Germline CDR1 is GTSNPN and CDR2 is SVGIG (reference sequence).

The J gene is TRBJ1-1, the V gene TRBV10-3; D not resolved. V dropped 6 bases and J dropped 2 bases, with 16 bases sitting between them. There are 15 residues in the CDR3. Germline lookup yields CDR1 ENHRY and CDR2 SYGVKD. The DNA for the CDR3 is TGTGCCATCAGGGAGAGACTTATGAGAAACACTGAAGCTTTCTTT. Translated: CAIRERLMRNTEAFF.